The TCR beta chain under discussion was sequenced for a study of T cells in Graves' hyperthyroidism and ophthalmopathy. Amplification yielded TCR beta CDR3 regions, with RNA transcripts as the source. Initially, a first-round RT-PCR of the TCR CDR3 employed the HTBI primer set. From the multiplex PCR reads, TCRdb called clonotypes with MiXCR, one entry per CDR3 protein. The sample has about 640,000 distinct CDR3 sequences, roughly 15% seen once. This clonotype has a count of ten or more. Germline CDR1 is GTSNPN and CDR2 is SVGIG (reference sequence). V was clipped by 2 bases and J by 0 bases, with 8 bases between them. This CDR3 contains 14 residues.

The sample consisted of blood. This chain connects TRBV30 to TRBJ2-1, with a tentative D call TRBD2 (5 bases). This TCR came from a woman between 50 and 59 years old with Graves' ophthalmopathy. The CDR3 bases are TGTGCCTGGAGTCCTAGCTTCTCCTACAATGAGCAGTTCTTC. Translating gives CAWSPSFSYNEQFF.